The 2 T cell receptor beta chains in this list originate from one sample, sequenced in a study of technical replicates of blood from several donors. Some clones are missing from TCRdb's copy, which holds only in-frame ones; the method was immunoSEQ multiplex PCR. The profile covers some 79,000 clones, with 80% to 95% appearing a single time and about 0.4% taken by the ten largest. Sequenced sample: T cells isolated from PBMCs. Receptor source: a human donor in good health. Some clones in this sample may be carry-over from other donors' samples.

The chain links TRBV6-4 to TRBJ2-3, with a tentative D call TRBD2 (5 bases). The CDR3 length is 14 residues. The V gene lost 6 bases and the J gene lost 4 bases, with 14 bases spanning the gap. Germline CDR1 and CDR2: MRHNA and SNTAGT. CDR3 DNA: TGTGCCAGCAGGGCCCTAGCTTCTTCAGATACGCAGTATTTT. This codes for CASRALASSDTQYF.

This clone has only a few counts. J is TRBJ1-3 and V is TRBV2, with D possibly being TRBD1 (5 bases). From germline, CDR1 is SNHLY and CDR2 FYNNEI. V lost 6 bases, J lost 4 bases, and 10 bases lay in between. This CDR3 is 13 amino acids long. The CDR3 is CASSPDIGNTIYF. The CDR3 DNA follows: TGTGCCAGCAGCCCGGACATCGGAAACACCATATATTTT.